This T cell receptor (beta chain) was obtained from a study of T cell repertoires in cytomegalovirus infection. Study-level information: Based on public TCR beta signatures, there were indications of CMV infection and of a matching HLA type. The study, taken as a whole, reports: Adding up the frequency of public TCR beta families identified people who carried CMV plus the relevant HLA. CMV-specific TCR beta clonotypes restricted by HLA-C dominated the ex vivo response.

The CDR3 sequence is 11 residues long. The V end lost 6 bases, the J end lost 5 bases, and 7 bases lay between the germline ends. Germline CDR1 is MNHNY and CDR2 is SVGAGI (reference sequence). Notes on this clonotype: The antigen is unknown.

TCRdb redid the calling of the reads with MiXCR, one entry per CDR3 protein. This table has roughly 250,000 distinct CDR3 sequences, 12% appearing once. Material for sequencing was PBMCs. The genes are TRBV6-6 and TRBJ1-1; D gene uncertain. This receptor was obtained from a human donor in good health (CMV status not recorded). Some clones in this sample may be carry-over from other donors' samples. CDR3 protein: CASSGSTEAFF. The CDR3 region has the DNA TGTGCCAGCAGCGGGAGTACTGAAGCTTTCTTT.